A selection of T cell receptor beta chains follows, all from one sample in a study of CD8 T cells in Susac syndrome. TCRdb independently ran MiXCR on the immunoSEQ multiplex PCR reads; one entry per CDR3 protein. This table holds around 150,000 distinct CDR3 sequences, approximately 94% found once. Sequenced material: CD4+ T cells from PBMCs. All receptors derive from a human donor with multiple sclerosis. CDR3s include the opening cysteine and the closing phenylalanine or tryptophan. The order of the fields is D gene, clone size, J gene, CDR3 length, V gene, CDR3 protein, CDR3 DNA. The D gene is left open where the match is weak. Rows give clone size only sometimes, using once, few, many, or a class for an expanded clone.

D: -; size: -; J: TRBJ1-1; length: 11; V: TRBV30; CDR3: CAWSVTAMRFF; DNA: TGTGCCTGGAGTGTAACGGCAATGCGCTTCTTT
D: -; size: once; J: TRBJ2-6; length: 14; V: TRBV4-3; CDR3: CARQKASGANVLTF; DNA: TGCGCCAGACAGAAGGCCTCTGGGGCCAACGTCCTGACTTTC
D: TRBD1; size: -; J: TRBJ2-2; length: 13; V: TRBV6-4; CDR3: CASATGTGGELFF; DNA: TGTGCCAGCGCGACAGGGACGGGCGGGGAGCTGTTTTTT
D: -; size: -; J: TRBJ1-2; length: 12; V: TRBV6-5; CDR3: CASSLPGDGYTF; DNA: TGTGCCAGCAGCCTGCCCGGGGATGGCTACACCTTC
D: TRBD1; size: -; J: TRBJ2-5; length: 14; V: TRBV24-1; CDR3: CATSQTGAEETHYF; DNA: TGTGCCACCAGTCAGACAGGGGCGGAAGAGACCCATTACTTC
D: -; size: -; J: TRBJ2-7; length: 13; V: TRBV2; CDR3: CASTGEAQGEQYF; DNA: TGTGCCAGCACGGGGGAGGCTCAAGGCGAGCAGTACTTC
D: -; size: -; J: TRBJ1-2; length: 12; V: TRBV20-1; CDR3: CSARVAGYGYTF; DNA: TGCAGTGCTAGAGTCGCTGGCTATGGCTACACCTTC
D: TRBD2; size: -; J: TRBJ2-3; length: 19; V: TRBV24-1; CDR3: CATSDQTSGLAGSADTQYF; DNA: TGTGCCACCAGTGATCAAACCAGCGGACTAGCGGGATCGGCAGATACGCAGTATTTT
D: TRBD1; size: -; J: TRBJ1-1; length: 14; V: TRBV29-1; CDR3: CSVEDQGGYTEAFF; DNA: TGCAGCGTTGAAGATCAGGGGGGCTACACTGAAGCTTTCTTT
D: -; size: -; J: TRBJ2-1; length: 14; V: TRBV27; CDR3: CASSLRLRGNEQFF; DNA: TGTGCCAGCAGTTTACGTCTCCGAGGGAATGAGCAGTTCTTC
D: -; size: -; J: TRBJ1-6; length: 15; V: TRBV4-3; CDR3: CASQPGAGKNSPLHF; DNA: TGCGCCAGCCAGCCCGGCGCAGGGAAAAATTCACCCCTCCACTTT
D: -; size: once; J: TRBJ1-5; length: 14; V: TRBV6-6; CDR3: CASRGLFSNQPQHF; DNA: TGTGCCAGCAGGGGGTTGTTTAGCAATCAGCCCCAGCATTTT
D: TRBD1; size: -; J: TRBJ1-3; length: 14; V: TRBV29-1; CDR3: CSVWDRSSGNTIYF; DNA: TGCAGCGTTTGGGACAGGAGCTCTGGAAACACCATATATTTT
D: TRBD1; size: -; J: TRBJ1-1; length: 15; V: TRBV5-1; CDR3: CASSLGQGAGTEAFF; DNA: TGCGCCAGCAGCTTGGGACAGGGGGCTGGGACTGAAGCTTTCTTT
D: -; size: -; J: TRBJ1-4; length: 15; V: TRBV18; CDR3: CASSLGLGTNEKLFF; DNA: TGTGCCAGCTCACTGGGTTTGGGGACTAATGAAAAACTGTTTTTT
D: -; size: -; J: TRBJ1-1; length: 15; V: TRBV7-8; CDR3: CASSPRRTTNTEAFF; DNA: TGTGCCAGCAGCCCCCGTAGAACAACTAACACTGAAGCTTTCTTT
D: TRBD2; size: -; J: TRBJ2-1; length: 15; V: TRBV11-2; CDR3: CASSLIAGVFNEQFF; DNA: TGTGCCAGCAGCTTAATAGCGGGAGTCTTCAATGAGCAGTTCTTC
D: TRBD2; size: -; J: TRBJ2-2; length: 13; V: TRBV6-2/TRBV6-3; CDR3: CASRAGVSGELFF; DNA: TGTGCCAGCAGGGCGGGAGTGAGCGGGGAGCTGTTTTTT
D: -; size: -; J: TRBJ1-1; length: 14; V: TRBV29-1; CDR3: CSASTDPLNTEAFF; DNA: TGCAGCGCGTCGACAGACCCCTTGAACACTGAAGCTTTCTTT
D: -; size: -; J: TRBJ1-2; length: 15; V: TRBV3-1; CDR3: CASSQSDLTGGGYTF; DNA: TGTGCCAGCAGCCAATCCGACCTAACGGGGGGCGGCTACACCTTC
D: TRBD2; size: -; J: TRBJ2-2; length: 15; V: TRBV29-1; CDR3: CSVEAGGSGSGELFF; DNA: TGCAGCGTTGAGGCGGGAGGAAGTGGGTCCGGGGAGCTGTTTTTT
D: TRBD1; size: -; J: TRBJ1-1; length: 15; V: TRBV5-4; CDR3: CASSLTGTGGPAAFF; DNA: TGTGCCAGCAGCTTAACCGGGACAGGGGGACCCGCAGCTTTCTTT
D: -; size: -; J: TRBJ2-3; length: 14; V: TRBV7-9; CDR3: CASSPGSYPDTQYF; DNA: TGTGCCAGCAGCCCAGGGAGCTACCCAGATACGCAGTATTTT
D: -; size: few; J: TRBJ2-5; length: 12; V: TRBV20-1; CDR3: CSARGNQETQYF; DNA: TGCAGTGCTAGGGGTAATCAAGAGACCCAGTACTTC
D: TRBD2; size: -; J: TRBJ2-2; length: 14; V: TRBV20-1; CDR3: CSGLGGRDTGELFF; DNA: TGCAGTGGGCTGGGAGGGCGGGACACCGGGGAGCTGTTTTTT
D: -; size: -; J: TRBJ2-1; length: 15; V: TRBV12-3/TRBV12-4; CDR3: CASTNRRAGDNEQFF; DNA: TGTGCCAGCACCAACAGGAGGGCCGGGGATAATGAGCAGTTCTTC
D: -; size: -; J: TRBJ1-2; length: 13; V: TRBV5-5; CDR3: CASSTLLGYGYTF; DNA: TGTGCCAGCAGCACCCTTCTGGGTTATGGCTACACCTTC
D: TRBD1; size: -; J: TRBJ1-5; length: 15; V: TRBV6-6; CDR3: CASTAGQVGHQPQHF; DNA: TGTGCCAGCACCGCAGGACAGGTTGGCCATCAGCCCCAGCATTTT
D: -; size: -; J: TRBJ2-4; length: 14; V: TRBV18; CDR3: CASSPYEAKNIQYF; DNA: TGTGCCAGCTCACCTTACGAAGCCAAAAACATTCAGTACTTC
D: TRBD2; size: -; J: TRBJ2-1; length: 14; V: TRBV7-2; CDR3: CASSGLAGNNEQFF; DNA: TGTGCCAGCAGCGGACTAGCGGGCAACAATGAGCAGTTCTTC
D: -; size: -; J: TRBJ1-1; length: 12; V: TRBV6-2/TRBV6-3; CDR3: CASSRTMTEAFF; DNA: TGTGCCAGCAGTAGGACCATGACTGAAGCTTTCTTT
D: TRBD2; size: -; J: TRBJ2-1; length: 19; V: TRBV7-9; CDR3: CASSSTDHSSGRGYNEQFF; DNA: TGTGCCAGCAGCTCAACCGACCACTCTAGCGGGAGAGGGTATAATGAGCAGTTCTTC